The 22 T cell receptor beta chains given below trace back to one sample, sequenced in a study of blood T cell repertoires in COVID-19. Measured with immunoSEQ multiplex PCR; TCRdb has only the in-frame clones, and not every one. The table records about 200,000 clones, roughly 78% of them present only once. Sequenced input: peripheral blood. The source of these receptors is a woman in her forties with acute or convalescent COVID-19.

The CDR3, as DNA: TGTGCCAGCAGTGTCTGGACAGGGACTGGGGCCAACGTCCTGACTTTC. Translation: CASSVWTGTGANVLTF. The rearrangement links TRBV6-1 to TRBJ2-6; 8 positions agree with TRBD1. CDR3 length: 16 residues. Germline CDR1 MNHNS, CDR2 SASEGT. V shed 4 bases and J 2 bases; nucleotides not matched to a gene: 4.

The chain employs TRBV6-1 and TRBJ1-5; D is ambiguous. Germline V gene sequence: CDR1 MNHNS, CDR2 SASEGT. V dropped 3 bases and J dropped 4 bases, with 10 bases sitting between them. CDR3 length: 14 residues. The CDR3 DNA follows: TGTGCCAGCAGTGACCGCCCGGGGAATCAGCCCCAGCATTTT. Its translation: CASSDRPGNQPQHF.

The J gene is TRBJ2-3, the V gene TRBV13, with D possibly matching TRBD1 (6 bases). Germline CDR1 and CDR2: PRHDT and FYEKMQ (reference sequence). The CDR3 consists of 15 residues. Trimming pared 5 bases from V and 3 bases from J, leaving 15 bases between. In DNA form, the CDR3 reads TGTGCCAGCAGCCCCCCGGGACACTCAACAGATACGCAGTATTTT. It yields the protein CASSPPGHSTDTQYF.

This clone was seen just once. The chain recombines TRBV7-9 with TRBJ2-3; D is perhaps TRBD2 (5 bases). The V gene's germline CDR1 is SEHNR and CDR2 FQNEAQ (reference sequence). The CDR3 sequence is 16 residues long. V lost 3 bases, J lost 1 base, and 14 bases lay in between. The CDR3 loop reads CASSFHSGIGTDTQYF. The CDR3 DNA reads TGTGCCAGCAGCTTTCACAGCGGAATTGGCACAGATACGCAGTATTTT.

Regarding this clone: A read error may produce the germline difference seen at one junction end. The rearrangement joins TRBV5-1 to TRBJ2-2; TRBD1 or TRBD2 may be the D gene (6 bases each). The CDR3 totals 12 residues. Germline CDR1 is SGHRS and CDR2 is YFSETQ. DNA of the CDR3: TGCGCCAGCAGATTGGGGGGCGAGGAGCTGTTTTTT. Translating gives CASRLGGEELFF.

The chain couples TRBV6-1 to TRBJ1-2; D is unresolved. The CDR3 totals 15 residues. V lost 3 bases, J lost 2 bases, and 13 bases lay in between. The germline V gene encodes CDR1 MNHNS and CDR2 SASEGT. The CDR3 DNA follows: TGTGCCAGCAGTGAGGGCTTGAGACCCAACTATGGCTACACCTTC. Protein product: CASSEGLRPNYGYTF.

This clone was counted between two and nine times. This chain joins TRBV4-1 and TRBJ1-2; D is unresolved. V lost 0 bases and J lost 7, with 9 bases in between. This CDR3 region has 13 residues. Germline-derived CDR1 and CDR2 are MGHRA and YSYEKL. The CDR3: CASSQEGASGYTF. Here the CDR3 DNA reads TGCGCCAGCAGCCAAGAAGGCGCTAGTGGCTACACCTTC.

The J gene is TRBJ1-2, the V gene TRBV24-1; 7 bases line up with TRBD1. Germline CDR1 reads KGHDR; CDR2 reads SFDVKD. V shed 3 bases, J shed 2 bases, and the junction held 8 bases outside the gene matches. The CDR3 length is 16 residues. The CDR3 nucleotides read TGTGCCACCAGTGATACCCGGGACAGACCCAACTATGGCTACACCTTC. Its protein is CATSDTRDRPNYGYTF.

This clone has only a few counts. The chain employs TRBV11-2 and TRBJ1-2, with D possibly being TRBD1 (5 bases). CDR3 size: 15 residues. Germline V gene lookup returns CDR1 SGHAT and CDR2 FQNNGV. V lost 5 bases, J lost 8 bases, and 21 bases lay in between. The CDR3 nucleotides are TGTGCCAGCAGCCGCAACCTCGAAGGGGTAGGAGGCTACACCTTC. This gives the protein CASSRNLEGVGGYTF.

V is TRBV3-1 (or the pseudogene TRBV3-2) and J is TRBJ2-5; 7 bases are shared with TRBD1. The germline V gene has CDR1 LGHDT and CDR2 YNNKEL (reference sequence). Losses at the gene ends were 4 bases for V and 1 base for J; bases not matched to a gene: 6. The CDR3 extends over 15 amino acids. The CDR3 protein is CASSPSGTAQETQYF. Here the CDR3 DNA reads TGTGCCAGCAGCCCTTCGGGGACAGCCCAAGAGACCCAGTACTTC.

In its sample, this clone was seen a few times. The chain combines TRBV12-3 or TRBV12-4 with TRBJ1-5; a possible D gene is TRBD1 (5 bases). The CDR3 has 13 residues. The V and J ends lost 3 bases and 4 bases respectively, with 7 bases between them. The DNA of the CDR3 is TGTGCCAGCAGTTTCGGGGGGAATCAGCCCCAGCATTTT. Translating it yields CASSFGGNQPQHF.

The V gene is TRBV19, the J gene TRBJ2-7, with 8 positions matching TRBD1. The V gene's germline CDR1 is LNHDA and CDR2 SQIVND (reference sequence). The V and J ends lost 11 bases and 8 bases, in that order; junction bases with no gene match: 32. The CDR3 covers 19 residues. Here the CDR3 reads CAFYLRDRRLLVCRTKQYF. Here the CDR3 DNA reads TGTGCCTTTTATCTCCGGGACAGGCGCCTACTAGTATGTCGAACTAAGCAGTACTTC. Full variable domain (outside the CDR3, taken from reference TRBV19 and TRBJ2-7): DGGITQSPKYLFRKEGQNVTLSCEQNLNHDAMYWYRQDPGQGLRLIYYSQIVNDFQKGDIAEGYSVSREKKESFPLTVTSAQKNPTAFYLCAFYLRDRRLLVCRTKQYFGPGTRLTVT.

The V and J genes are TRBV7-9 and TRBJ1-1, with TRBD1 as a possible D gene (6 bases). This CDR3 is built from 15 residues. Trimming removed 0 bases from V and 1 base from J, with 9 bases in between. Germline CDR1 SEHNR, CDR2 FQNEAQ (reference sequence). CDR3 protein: CASSLARGANTEAFF. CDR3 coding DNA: TGTGCCAGCAGCTTAGCCAGGGGCGCGAACACTGAAGCTTTCTTT.

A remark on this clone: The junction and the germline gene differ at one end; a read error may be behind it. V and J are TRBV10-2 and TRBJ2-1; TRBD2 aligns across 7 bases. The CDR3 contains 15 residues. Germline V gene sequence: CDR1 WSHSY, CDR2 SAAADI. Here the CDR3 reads CASSAGGPPYNEQFF. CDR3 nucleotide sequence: TGCGCCAGCAGTGCGGGAGGCCCCCCCTATAATGAGCAGTTCTTC.

This chain's CDR3 is CASSQVAGSNQPQHF. CDR3 coding DNA: TGCGCCAGCAGCCAAGTGGCAGGGAGCAATCAGCCCCAGCATTTT. The chain uses TRBV4-1 and TRBJ1-5; possibly TRBD1 for D (5 bases). With 1 base removed from V and 1 base from J, the gap between germline ends came to 8 bases. The CDR3 spans 15 residues. The germline CDR1 and CDR2 sequences are MGHRA and YSYEKL.

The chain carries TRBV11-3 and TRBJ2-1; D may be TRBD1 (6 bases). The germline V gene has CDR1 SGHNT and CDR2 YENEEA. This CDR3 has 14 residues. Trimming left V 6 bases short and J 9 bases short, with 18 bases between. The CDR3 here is CASSPSRIRGEQFF. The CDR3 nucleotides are TGTGCCAGCAGTCCCAGTCGGATCAGGGGTGAGCAGTTCTTC.

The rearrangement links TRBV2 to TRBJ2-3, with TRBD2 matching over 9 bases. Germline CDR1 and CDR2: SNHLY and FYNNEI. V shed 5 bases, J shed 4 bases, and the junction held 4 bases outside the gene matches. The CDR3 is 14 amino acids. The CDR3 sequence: CASSTWTSADTQYF. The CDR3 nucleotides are TGTGCCAGCAGTACGTGGACTAGCGCAGATACGCAGTATTTT.

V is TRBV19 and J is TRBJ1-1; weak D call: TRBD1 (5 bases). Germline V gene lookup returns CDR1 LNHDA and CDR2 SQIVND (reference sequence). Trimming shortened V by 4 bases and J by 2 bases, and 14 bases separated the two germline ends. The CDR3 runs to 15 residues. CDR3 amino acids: CASSTLRAVNTEAFF. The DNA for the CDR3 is TGTGCCAGTAGTACCCTCAGGGCAGTAAACACTGAAGCTTTCTTT.

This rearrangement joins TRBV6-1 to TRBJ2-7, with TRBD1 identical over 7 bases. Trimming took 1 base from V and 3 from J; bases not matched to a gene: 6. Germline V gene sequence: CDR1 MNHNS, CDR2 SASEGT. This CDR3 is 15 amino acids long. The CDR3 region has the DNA TGTGCCAGCAGTGAAGTGTCGGGACAGAGCTACGAGCAGTACTTC. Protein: CASSEVSGQSYEQYF.

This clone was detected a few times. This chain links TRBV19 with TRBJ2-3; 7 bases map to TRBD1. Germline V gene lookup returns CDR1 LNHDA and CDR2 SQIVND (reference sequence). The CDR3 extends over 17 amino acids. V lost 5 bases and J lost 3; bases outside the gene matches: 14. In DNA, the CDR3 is TGTGCCAGTAGTCTCTTTCCTATAGGGACAGCGACAGATACGCAGTATTTT. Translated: CASSLFPIGTATDTQYF. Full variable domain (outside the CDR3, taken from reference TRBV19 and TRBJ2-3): DGGITQSPKYLFRKEGQNVTLSCEQNLNHDAMYWYRQDPGQGLRLIYYSQIVNDFQKGDIAEGYSVSREKKESFPLTVTSAQKNPTAFYLCASSLFPIGTATDTQYFGPGTRLTVL.

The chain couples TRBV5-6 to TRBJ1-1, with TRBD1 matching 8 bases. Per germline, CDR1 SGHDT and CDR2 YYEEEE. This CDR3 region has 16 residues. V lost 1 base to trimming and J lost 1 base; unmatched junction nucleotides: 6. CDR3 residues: CASSLSAGGWNTEAFF. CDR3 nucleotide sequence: TGTGCCAGCAGCTTGTCGGCAGGGGGCTGGAACACTGAAGCTTTCTTT.

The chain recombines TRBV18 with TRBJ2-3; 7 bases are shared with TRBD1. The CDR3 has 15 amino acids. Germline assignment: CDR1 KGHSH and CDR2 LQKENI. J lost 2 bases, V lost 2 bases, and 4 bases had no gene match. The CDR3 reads CASSPTGVVTDTQYF. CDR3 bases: TGTGCCAGCTCACCAACAGGGGTCGTCACAGATACGCAGTATTTT.